The 2 T cell receptor beta chains presented below share a single source sample, sequenced in a study of shared clonotypes between healthy human individuals. This table comes from immunoSEQ multiplex PCR, and its TCRdb copy is limited to in-frame clones, with some not included. The sample lists roughly 2.5 million clones; about 92% were seen once. The sample consisted of naive CD4+ T cells sorted from blood. Subset indicated: CD45RA+ positively selected. The receptors stem from a man younger than 30 in good health.

The chain is built from TRBV5-4 and TRBJ2-3; 7 bases line up with TRBD2. Germline V gives CDR1 SGHNT, CDR2 YYREEE (reference sequence). The CDR3 has 16 residues. J lost 4 bases, V lost 4 bases, and 12 bases had no gene match. The CDR3 sequence: CASSPLLTTSADTQYF. The CDR3 nucleotides are TGTGCCAGCAGCCCCCTCCTTACCACTAGCGCAGATACGCAGTATTTT.

The CDR3 region has the DNA TGTGCTAGTGGTCTGCGGACACCAGATCAGCCCCAGCATTTT. Protein sequence: CASGLRTPDQPQHF. The chain couples TRBV12-5 to TRBJ1-5, with D perhaps TRBD1 (5 bases). This CDR3 region has 14 residues. CDR1 LGHNT and CDR2 FRNRAP come from the germline V gene. V was trimmed by 5 bases and J by 5 bases, leaving 13 bases between them.